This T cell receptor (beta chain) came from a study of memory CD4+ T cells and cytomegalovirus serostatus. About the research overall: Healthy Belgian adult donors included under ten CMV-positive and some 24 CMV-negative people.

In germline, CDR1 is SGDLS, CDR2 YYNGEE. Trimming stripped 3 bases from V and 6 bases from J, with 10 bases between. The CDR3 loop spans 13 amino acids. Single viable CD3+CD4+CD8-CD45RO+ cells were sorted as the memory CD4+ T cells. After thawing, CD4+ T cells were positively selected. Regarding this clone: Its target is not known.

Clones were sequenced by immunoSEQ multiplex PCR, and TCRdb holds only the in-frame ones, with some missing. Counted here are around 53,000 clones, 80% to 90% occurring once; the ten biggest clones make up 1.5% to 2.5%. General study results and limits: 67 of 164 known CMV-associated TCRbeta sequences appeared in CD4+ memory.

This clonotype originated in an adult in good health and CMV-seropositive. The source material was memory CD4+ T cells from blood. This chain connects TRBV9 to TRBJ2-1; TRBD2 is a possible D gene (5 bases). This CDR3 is CASSAGFLNEQFF. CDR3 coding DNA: TGTGCCAGCAGCGCGGGATTCCTCAATGAGCAGTTCTTC.